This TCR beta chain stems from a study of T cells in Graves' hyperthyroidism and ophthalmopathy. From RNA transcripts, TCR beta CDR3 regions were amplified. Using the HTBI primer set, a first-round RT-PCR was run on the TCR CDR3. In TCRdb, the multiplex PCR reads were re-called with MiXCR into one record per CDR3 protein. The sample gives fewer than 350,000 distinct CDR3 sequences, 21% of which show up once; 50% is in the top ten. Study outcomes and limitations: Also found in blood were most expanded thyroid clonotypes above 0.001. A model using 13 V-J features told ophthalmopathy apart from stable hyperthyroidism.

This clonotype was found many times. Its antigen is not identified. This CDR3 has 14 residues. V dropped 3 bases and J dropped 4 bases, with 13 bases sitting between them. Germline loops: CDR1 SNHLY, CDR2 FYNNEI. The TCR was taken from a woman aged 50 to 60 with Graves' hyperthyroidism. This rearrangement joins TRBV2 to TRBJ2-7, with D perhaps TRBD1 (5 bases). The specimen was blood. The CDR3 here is CASSEKGARYEQYF. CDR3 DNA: TGTGCCAGCAGTGAGAAAGGGGCGCGTTACGAGCAGTACTTC.